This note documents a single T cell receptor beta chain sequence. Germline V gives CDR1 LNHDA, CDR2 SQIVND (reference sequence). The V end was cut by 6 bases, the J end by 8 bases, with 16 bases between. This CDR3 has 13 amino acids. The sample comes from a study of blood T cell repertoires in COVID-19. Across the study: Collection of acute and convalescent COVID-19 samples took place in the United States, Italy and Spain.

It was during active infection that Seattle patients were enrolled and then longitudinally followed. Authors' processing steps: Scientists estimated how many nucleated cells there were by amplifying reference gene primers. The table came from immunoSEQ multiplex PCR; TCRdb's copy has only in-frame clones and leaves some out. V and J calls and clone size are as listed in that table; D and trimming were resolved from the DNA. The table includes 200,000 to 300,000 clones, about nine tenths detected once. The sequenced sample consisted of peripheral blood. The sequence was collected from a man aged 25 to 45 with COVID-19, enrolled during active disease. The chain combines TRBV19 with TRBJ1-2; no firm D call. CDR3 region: CASRSLASKGYTF. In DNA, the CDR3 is TGTGCCAGTAGGTCTCTGGCCAGTAAGGGCTACACCTTC.